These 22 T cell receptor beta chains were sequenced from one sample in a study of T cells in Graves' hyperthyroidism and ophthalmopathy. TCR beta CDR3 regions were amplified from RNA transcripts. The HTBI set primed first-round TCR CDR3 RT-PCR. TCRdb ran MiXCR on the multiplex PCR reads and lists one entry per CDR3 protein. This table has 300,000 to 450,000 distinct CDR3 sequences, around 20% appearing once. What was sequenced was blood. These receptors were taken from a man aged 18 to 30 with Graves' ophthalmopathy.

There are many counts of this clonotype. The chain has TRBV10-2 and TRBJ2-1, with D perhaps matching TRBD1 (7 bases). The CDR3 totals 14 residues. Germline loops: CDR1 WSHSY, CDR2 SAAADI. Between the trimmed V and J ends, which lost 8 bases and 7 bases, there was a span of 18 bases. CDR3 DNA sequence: TGCGCCAGCGCGCCCAGGGGGGCCAATAATGAGCAGTTCTTC. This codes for CASAPRGANNEQFF.

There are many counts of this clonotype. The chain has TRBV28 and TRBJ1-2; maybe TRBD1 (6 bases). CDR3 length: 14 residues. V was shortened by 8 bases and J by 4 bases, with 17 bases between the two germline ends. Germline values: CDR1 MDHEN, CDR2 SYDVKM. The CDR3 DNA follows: TGTGCCAGCGGGTACAGGGAAGTTTCCTATGGCTACACCTTC. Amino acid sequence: CASGYREVSYGYTF.

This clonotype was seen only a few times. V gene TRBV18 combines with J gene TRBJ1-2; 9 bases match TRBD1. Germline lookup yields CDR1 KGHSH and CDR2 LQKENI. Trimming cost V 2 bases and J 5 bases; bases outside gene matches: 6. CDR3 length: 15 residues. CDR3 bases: TGTGCCAGCTCACCAGAGACAGGGGGTCGGTATGGCTACACCTTC. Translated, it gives CASSPETGGRYGYTF. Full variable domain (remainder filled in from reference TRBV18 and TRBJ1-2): NAGVMQNPRHLVRRRGQEARLRCSPMKGHSHVYWYRQLPEEGLKFMVYLQKENIIDESGMPKERFSAEFPKEGPSILRIQQVVRGDSAAYFCASSPETGGRYGYTFGSGTRLTVV.

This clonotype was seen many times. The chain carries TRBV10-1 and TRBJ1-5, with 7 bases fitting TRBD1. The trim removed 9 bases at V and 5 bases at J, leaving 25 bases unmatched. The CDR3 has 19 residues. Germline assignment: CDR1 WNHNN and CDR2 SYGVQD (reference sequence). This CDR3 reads CARGEVDRAPAGGYQPQHF. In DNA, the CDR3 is TGCGCCAGGGGGGAAGTTGACAGGGCACCAGCCGGCGGTTATCAGCCCCAGCATTTT.

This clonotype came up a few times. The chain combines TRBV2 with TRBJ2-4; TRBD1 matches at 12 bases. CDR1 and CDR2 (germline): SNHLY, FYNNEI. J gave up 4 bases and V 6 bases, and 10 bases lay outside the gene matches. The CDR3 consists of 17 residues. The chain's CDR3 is CASSPWGTGGGKNIQYF. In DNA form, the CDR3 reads TGTGCCAGCAGCCCGTGGGGGACAGGGGGCGGAAAAAACATTCAGTACTTC.

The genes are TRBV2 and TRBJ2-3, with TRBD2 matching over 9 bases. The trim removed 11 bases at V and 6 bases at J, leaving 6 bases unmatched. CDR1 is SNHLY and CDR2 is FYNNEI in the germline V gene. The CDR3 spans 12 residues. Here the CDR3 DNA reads TGTGCCGCTAGACTAGCGGCCGATACGCAGTATTTT. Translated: CAARLAADTQYF.

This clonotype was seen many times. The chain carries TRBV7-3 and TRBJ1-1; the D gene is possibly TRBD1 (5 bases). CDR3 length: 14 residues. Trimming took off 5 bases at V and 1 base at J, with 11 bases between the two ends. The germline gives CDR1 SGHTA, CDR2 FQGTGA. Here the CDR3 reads CASSPRAGNTEAFF. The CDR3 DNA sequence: TGTGCCAGCAGCCCCAGGGCGGGGAACACTGAAGCTTTCTTT.

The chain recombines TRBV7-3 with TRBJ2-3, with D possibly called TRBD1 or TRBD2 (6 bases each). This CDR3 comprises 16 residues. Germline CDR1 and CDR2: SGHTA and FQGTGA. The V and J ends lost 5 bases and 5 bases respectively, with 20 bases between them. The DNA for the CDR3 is TGTGCCAGCAGCCCCTCGGGGGCCCCGGGGGAAGATACGCAGTATTTT. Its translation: CASSPSGAPGEDTQYF. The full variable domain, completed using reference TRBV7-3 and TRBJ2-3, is GAGVSQTPSNKVTEKGKYVELRCDPISGHTALYWYRQSLGQGPEFLIYFQGTGAADDSGLPNDRFFAVRPEGSVSTLKIQRTERGDSAVYLCASSPSGAPGEDTQYFGPGTRLTVL.

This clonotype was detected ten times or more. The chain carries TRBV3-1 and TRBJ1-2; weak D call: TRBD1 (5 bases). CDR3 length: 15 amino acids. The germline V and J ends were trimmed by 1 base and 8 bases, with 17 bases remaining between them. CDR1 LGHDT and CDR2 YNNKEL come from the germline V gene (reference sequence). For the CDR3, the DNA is TGTGCCAGCAGCCAAGGGTCGGTTTCAGGGAAAGGCTACACCTTC. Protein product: CASSQGSVSGKGYTF.

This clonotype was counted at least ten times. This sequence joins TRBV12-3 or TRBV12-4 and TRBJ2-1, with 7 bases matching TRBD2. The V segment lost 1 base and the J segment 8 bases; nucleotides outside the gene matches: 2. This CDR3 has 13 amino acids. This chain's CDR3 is CASSLGEGDEQFF. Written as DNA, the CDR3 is TGTGCCAGCAGTTTAGGGGAGGGTGATGAGCAGTTCTTC.

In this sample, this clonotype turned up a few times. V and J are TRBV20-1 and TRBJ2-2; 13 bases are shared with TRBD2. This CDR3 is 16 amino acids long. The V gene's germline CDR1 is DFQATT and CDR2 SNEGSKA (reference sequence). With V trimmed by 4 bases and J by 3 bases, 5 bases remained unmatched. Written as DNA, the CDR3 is TGCAGTGCTACAGGACTAGCGGGGGTTTACACCGGGGAGCTGTTTTTT. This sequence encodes CSATGLAGVYTGELFF.

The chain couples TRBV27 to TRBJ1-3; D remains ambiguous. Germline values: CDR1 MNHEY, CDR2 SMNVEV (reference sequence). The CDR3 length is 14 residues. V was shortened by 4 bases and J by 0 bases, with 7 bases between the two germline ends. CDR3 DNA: TGTGCCAGCAGTTCCGCCGGCTCTGGAAACACCATATATTTT. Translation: CASSSAGSGNTIYF.

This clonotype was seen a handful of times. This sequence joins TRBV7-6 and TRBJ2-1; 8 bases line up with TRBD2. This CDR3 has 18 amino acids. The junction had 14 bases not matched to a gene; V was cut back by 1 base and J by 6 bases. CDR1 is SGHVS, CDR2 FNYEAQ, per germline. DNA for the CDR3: TGTGCCAGCAGCTTAGTTGCGGGGGGTTATTCGGGTCTCAATGAGCAGTTCTTC. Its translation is CASSLVAGGYSGLNEQFF.

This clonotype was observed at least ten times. In DNA, the CDR3 is TGCGCCAGCAGCTTGTTGGTTGATGTGCCCTACGACGAGCAGTACTTC. Its protein is CASSLLVDVPYDEQYF. V and J are TRBV5-1 and TRBJ2-7; D call uncertain. The V gene's germline CDR1 is SGHRS and CDR2 YFSETQ. Trimming took 1 base from V and 5 from J, leaving 19 bases between them. The CDR3 loop spans 16 amino acids.

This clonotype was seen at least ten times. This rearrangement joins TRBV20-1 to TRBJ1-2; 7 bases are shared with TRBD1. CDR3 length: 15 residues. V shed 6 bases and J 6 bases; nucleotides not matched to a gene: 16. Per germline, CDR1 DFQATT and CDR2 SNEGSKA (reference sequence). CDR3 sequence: CSAQRRVSGGDGYTF. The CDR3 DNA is TGCAGTGCCCAACGCAGAGTATCAGGGGGGGATGGCTACACCTTC.

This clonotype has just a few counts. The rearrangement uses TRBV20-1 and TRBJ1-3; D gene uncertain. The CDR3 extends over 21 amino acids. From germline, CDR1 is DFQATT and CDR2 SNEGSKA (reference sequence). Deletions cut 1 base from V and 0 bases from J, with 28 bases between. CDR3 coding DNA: TGCAGTGCTAGAGCCCCTTTTGGGGAAGCGGAGGAGCGGATCTCTGGAAACACCATATATTTT. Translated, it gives CSARAPFGEAEERISGNTIYF.

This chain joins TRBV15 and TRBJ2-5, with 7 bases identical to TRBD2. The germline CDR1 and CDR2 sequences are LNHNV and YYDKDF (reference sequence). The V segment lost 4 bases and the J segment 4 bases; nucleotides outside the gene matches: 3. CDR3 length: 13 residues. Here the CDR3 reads CATSNIAGETQYF. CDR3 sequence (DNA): TGTGCCACCAGCAATATAGCGGGAGAGACCCAGTACTTC.

The CDR3 coding sequence is TGTGCCAGCAGGAGCAAGGCAGCCCCGAGAGAAAAACTGTTTTTT. Protein product: CASRSKAAPREKLFF. The chain joins TRBV27 to TRBJ1-4, with D unresolved. Trimming pared 6 bases from V and 8 bases from J, leaving 19 bases between. In germline, CDR1 is MNHEY, CDR2 SMNVEV (reference sequence). CDR3 length: 15 residues.

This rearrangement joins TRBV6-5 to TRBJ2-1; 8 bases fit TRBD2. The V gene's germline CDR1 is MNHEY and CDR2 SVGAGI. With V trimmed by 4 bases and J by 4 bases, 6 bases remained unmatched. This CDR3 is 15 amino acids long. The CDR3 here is CASSSVAGSYNEQFF. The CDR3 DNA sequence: TGTGCCAGCAGTTCGGTAGCGGGGTCGTACAATGAGCAGTTCTTC.

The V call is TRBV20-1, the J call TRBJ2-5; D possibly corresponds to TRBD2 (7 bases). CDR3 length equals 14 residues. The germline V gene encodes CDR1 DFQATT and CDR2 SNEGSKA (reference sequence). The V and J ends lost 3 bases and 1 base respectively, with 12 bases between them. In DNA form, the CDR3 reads TGCAGTGCTAGGAGTGGGGGGGCCCAAGAGACCCAGTACTTC. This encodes CSARSGGAQETQYF.

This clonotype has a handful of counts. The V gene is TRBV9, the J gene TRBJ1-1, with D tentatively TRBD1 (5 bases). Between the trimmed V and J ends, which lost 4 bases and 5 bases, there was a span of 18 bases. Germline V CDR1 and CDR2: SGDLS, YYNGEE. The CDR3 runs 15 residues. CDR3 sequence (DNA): TGTGCCAGCAGCACCTCCCGGGACGGGGGGACTGAAGCTTTCTTT. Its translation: CASSTSRDGGTEAFF.

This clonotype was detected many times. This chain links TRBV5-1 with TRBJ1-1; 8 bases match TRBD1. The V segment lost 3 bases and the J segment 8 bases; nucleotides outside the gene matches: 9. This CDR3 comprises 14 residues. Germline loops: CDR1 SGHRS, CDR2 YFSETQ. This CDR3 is CASSSLFGQGEAFF. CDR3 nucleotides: TGCGCCAGCAGCTCCCTGTTTGGACAGGGCGAAGCTTTCTTT.